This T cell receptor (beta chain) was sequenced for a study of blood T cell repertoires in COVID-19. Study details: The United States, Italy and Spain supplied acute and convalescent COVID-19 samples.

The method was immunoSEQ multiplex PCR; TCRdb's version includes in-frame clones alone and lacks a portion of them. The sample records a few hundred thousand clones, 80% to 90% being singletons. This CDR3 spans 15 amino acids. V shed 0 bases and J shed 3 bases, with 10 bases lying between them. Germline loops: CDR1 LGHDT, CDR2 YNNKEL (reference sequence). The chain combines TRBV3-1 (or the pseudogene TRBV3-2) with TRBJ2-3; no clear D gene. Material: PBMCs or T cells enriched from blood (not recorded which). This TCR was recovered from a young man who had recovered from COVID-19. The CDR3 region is CASSQDSEWTDTQYF. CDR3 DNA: TGTGCCAGCAGCCAAGATAGTGAATGGACAGATACGCAGTATTTT.